This T cell receptor (beta chain) originates from a study of blood T cell repertoires in COVID-19. Study background: PBMCs, B-cell-depleted T cells, or T cells provided the cDNA or gDNA that made up the material.

Germline V gives CDR1 SGHTS, CDR2 YDEGEE. The CDR3 spans 13 residues. The ends were cut back, 4 bases at V and 10 bases at J, with 17 bases in the middle. This clone was counted a single time. Per the original methods: Nucleated cell counts were estimated from reference gene primer amplification. Sequencing used immunoSEQ multiplex PCR; TCRdb keeps in-frame clones, though not all of them. That table furnishes V, J and clone size, whereas the DNA furnished D and trimming. The sample includes under 300,000 clones, more than 70% seen only once; the top ten take about 12%. The receptor's source is a man of 80 years or more with acute or convalescent COVID-19. This chain uses TRBV5-8 with TRBJ2-5; D not certain. The sample consisted of peripheral blood. CDR3 sequence (DNA): TGTGCCAGCAGCCTACCTTCCCCTCCACTCCAGTACTTC. Residues: CASSLPSPPLQYF.